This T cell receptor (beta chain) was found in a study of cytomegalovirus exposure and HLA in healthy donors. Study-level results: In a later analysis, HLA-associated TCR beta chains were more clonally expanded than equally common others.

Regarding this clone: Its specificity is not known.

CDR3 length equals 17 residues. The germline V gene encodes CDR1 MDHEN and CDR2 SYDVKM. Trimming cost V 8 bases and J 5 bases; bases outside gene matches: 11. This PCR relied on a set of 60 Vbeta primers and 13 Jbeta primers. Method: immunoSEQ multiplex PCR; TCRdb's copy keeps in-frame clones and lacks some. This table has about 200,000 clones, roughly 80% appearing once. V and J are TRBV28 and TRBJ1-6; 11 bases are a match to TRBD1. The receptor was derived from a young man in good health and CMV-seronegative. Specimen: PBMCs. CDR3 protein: CASGTGGAGSHNSPLHF. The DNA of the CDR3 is TGTGCCAGCGGGACAGGGGGGGCCGGGAGCCATAATTCACCCCTCCACTTT.